The 25 T cell receptor beta chains reported below all come from one sample, sequenced in a study of shared clonotypes between healthy human individuals. Profiled with immunoSEQ multiplex PCR; TCRdb holds only in-frame clones, not every one. Among millions of clones, about 93% were seen once, and the ten largest hold roughly 1.7%. Naive CD8 cells comprised CD45RO-negative, CCR7-positively selected cells, excluding terminally differentiated effector memory CD45RA+ cells. The material sequenced was naive CD8+ T cells from PBMCs. These receptors all come from a man between 18 and 35 years old in good health. Some clones in this sample may be carry-over from other donors' samples.

The V and J genes are TRBV6-1 and TRBJ2-3; 7 positions match TRBD1. The length of the CDR3 is 15 residues. Germline CDR1 MNHNS, CDR2 SASEGT. The V and J ends lost 2 bases and 3 bases, in that order; junction bases with no gene match: 5. The CDR3 DNA follows: TGTGCCAGCAGTGAACACAGGGGAAGTACAGATACGCAGTATTTT. Translation: CASSEHRGSTDTQYF.

The rearrangement uses TRBV28 and TRBJ2-7; 7 bases align to TRBD1. Germline CDR1 reads MDHEN; CDR2 reads SYDVKM. After removal of 3 bases from V and 2 bases from J, the junction contained 13 bases not matched to a gene. The length of the CDR3 is 17 residues. In DNA, the CDR3 is TGTGCCAGCAGTTTGGAGACAGGGCGGACTCGCGCCTACGAGCAGTACTTC. Translated: CASSLETGRTRAYEQYF.

Regarding this clone: Other DNA sequences in the sample encode the same CDR3. This sequence joins TRBV5-1 and TRBJ2-7; either TRBD1 or TRBD2 may fit D (5 bases each). Germline CDR1 and CDR2: SGHRS and YFSETQ. CDR3 length: 14 amino acids. Trimming took off 0 bases at V and 4 bases at J, with 11 bases between the two ends. In DNA, the CDR3 is TGCGCCAGCAGCTTGGGGCAGGGAGTTTACGAGCAGTACTTC. This encodes CASSLGQGVYEQYF.

The chain combines TRBV9 with TRBJ2-7; D gene ambiguous. Trimming pared 0 bases from V and 6 bases from J, leaving 13 bases between. The CDR3 length is 14 residues. CDR1 is SGDLS, CDR2 YYNGEE, per germline. Here the CDR3 DNA reads TGTGCCAGCAGCGTAGCTTGGGCCAGTATCGAGCAGTACTTC. Residues: CASSVAWASIEQYF. Together with reference TRBV9 and TRBJ2-7, the CDR3 gives the full variable domain: DSGVTQTPKHLITATGQRVTLRCSPRSGDLSVYWYQQSLDQGLQFLIQYYNGEERAKGNILERFSAQQFPDLHSELNLSSLELGDSALYFCASSVAWASIEQYFGPGTRLTVT.

The chain is built from TRBV11-2 and TRBJ2-5; tentatively, D is TRBD2 (5 bases). The CDR3 loop spans 15 amino acids. The ends were cut back, 0 bases at V and 7 bases at J, with 15 bases in the middle. Germline V gene sequence: CDR1 SGHAT, CDR2 FQNNGV. CDR3 sequence reads: CASSLDANREGTQYF. DNA for the CDR3: TGTGCCAGCAGCTTAGACGCTAACCGGGAAGGGACCCAGTACTTC.

The chain has TRBV6-5 and TRBJ2-2, with D possibly TRBD2 on 6 matching bases. Germline V gene data show CDR1 as MNHEY and CDR2 as SVGAGI. The ends were cut back, 4 bases at V and 6 bases at J, with 9 bases in the middle. The CDR3 sequence is 13 residues long. CDR3 amino acids: CASSLGGSGELFF. The DNA of the CDR3 is TGTGCCAGCAGTTTGGGGGGTTCCGGGGAGCTGTTTTTT.

The rearrangement links TRBV6-5 to TRBJ2-7, with unresolved D. This CDR3 has 14 residues. V lost 3 bases, J lost 2 bases, and 11 bases lay in between. The germline V gene has CDR1 MNHEY and CDR2 SVGAGI. Here the CDR3 DNA reads TGTGCCAGCAGTTATAGAGAGATAGCCTACGAGCAGTACTTC. Protein: CASSYREIAYEQYF.

The chain carries TRBV21-1 and TRBJ2-7; TRBD1 reflects the table's D call only, with no check against the DNA. TRBV21-1 is a documented pseudogene. The CDR3 length is 16 residues. In DNA form, the CDR3 reads TGTGCCAGCAGCAGCTTTCCCGGGACAGCGGACTACGAGCAGTACTTC. It is translated as CASSSFPGTADYEQYF.

The chain has TRBV5-1 and TRBJ2-3, with a tentative D call TRBD2 (5 bases). Germline-derived CDR1 and CDR2 are SGHRS and YFSETQ. Trimming shortened V by 3 bases and J by 4 bases, and 12 bases separated the two germline ends. The CDR3 contains 14 residues. This chain's CDR3 is CASSWRSPPDTQYF. As DNA, the CDR3 is TGCGCCAGCAGCTGGAGGTCTCCTCCAGATACGCAGTATTTT.

The chain couples TRBV19 to TRBJ1-1; perhaps TRBD1 as D (6 bases). Trimming cost V 3 bases and J 1 base, with 21 bases left between them. From germline, CDR1 is LNHDA and CDR2 SQIVND (reference sequence). The CDR3 has 18 residues. The CDR3 DNA reads TGTGCCAGTAGTATTCCGTCCCTGACAGGCTGGGCGAACACTGAAGCTTTCTTT. It encodes CASSIPSLTGWANTEAFF.

This chain uses TRBV2 with TRBJ2-1, with D tentatively TRBD2 (6 bases). Deletions cut 4 bases from V and 2 bases from J, with 12 bases between. This CDR3 has 15 amino acids. CDR1 is SNHLY and CDR2 is FYNNEI in the germline V gene. The chain's CDR3 is CASSGWGVAYNEQFF. Written as DNA, the CDR3 is TGTGCCAGCAGTGGATGGGGGGTCGCCTACAATGAGCAGTTCTTC.

The V and J genes are TRBV7-7 and TRBJ2-3; 12 nucleotides align to TRBD1. Unmatched junction bases numbered 7, after V lost 3 bases and J lost 6 bases. Germline CDR1 and CDR2: SSHAT and FNYEAQ (reference sequence). The CDR3 loop spans 16 amino acids. The CDR3 loop is CASSFRPGTGGDTQYF. The CDR3 DNA is TGTGCCAGCAGCTTCCGACCGGGGACAGGGGGCGATACGCAGTATTTT.

The DNA of the CDR3 is TGTGCCAGCAGTGAAACGGCTTCACCGAACACCGGGGAGCTGTTTTTT. This encodes CASSETASPNTGELFF. The chain couples TRBV6-1 to TRBJ2-2, with no clear D. The V end was cut by 2 bases, the J end by 0 bases, with 10 bases between. Germline values: CDR1 MNHNS, CDR2 SASEGT. The length of the CDR3 is 16 residues.

In the case of this clone: Additional DNA sequences in this sample encode the identical CDR3. V gene TRBV27 combines with J gene TRBJ1-2; D ambiguous. The CDR3 has 13 residues. Trimming took off 4 bases at V and 2 bases at J, with 8 bases between the two ends. From germline, CDR1 is MNHEY and CDR2 SMNVEV (reference sequence). The CDR3 DNA sequence: TGTGCCAGCAGTTCGACGGGGAACTATGGCTACACCTTC. It codes for CASSSTGNYGYTF.

The CDR3: CASSPDRGPYGYTF. The DNA of the CDR3 is TGTGCCAGCAGTCCCGACAGGGGGCCCTATGGCTACACCTTC. The V and J genes are TRBV27 and TRBJ1-2, with 10 bases aligning to TRBD1. CDR3 length: 14 residues. V lost 5 bases, J lost 4 bases, and 4 bases stayed unmatched. Germline CDR1 is MNHEY and CDR2 is SMNVEV (reference sequence).

The genes are TRBV6-1 and TRBJ1-5; tentatively, D is TRBD1 (5 bases). CDR3 length equals 15 residues. Germline V lookup: CDR1 MNHNS, CDR2 SASEGT. Trimming shortened V by 8 bases and J by 1 base, and 15 bases separated the two germline ends. CDR3 DNA sequence: TGTGCCAGCGGGCCGGTCAGGGCAAGCAATCAGCCCCAGCATTTT. This translates into CASGPVRASNQPQHF.

The chain is built from TRBV10-3 and TRBJ2-7; D assignment may be TRBD1 or TRBD2 (5 bases each). The CDR3 is 14 residues long. Germline loops: CDR1 ENHRY, CDR2 SYGVKD. V was clipped by 1 base and J by 6 bases, with 13 bases between them. The CDR3: CAISEWGTAAEQYF. The CDR3 bases are TGTGCCATCAGTGAGTGGGGGACGGCCGCCGAGCAGTACTTC.

The J gene is TRBJ2-7, the V gene TRBV27; no definite D call. The V end lost 3 bases, the J end lost 2 bases, and 14 bases lay between the germline ends. The length of the CDR3 is 15 residues. Germline CDR1 MNHEY, CDR2 SMNVEV (reference sequence). This chain's CDR3 is CASSFLPNWPYEQYF. DNA for the CDR3: TGTGCCAGCAGTTTTCTCCCAAATTGGCCCTACGAGCAGTACTTC.

The chain carries TRBV11-3 and TRBJ1-5, with D unresolved. Trimming stripped 2 bases from V and 0 bases from J, with 11 bases between. The CDR3 covers 16 residues. Germline CDR1 is SGHNT and CDR2 is YENEEA. The CDR3 is CASSLMGSYSNQPQHF. CDR3 in DNA: TGTGCCAGCAGCTTAATGGGGTCTTATAGCAATCAGCCCCAGCATTTT. Filled out from reference TRBV11-3 and TRBJ1-5, the complete variable domain reads EAGVVQSPRYKIIEKKQPVAFWCNPISGHNTLYWYLQNLGQGPELLIRYENEEAVDDSQLPKDRFSAERLKGVDSTLKIQPAELGDSAVYLCASSLMGSYSNQPQHFGDGTRLSIL.

The chain has TRBV7-9 and TRBJ2-7; the D gene could be TRBD1 or TRBD2 (5 bases each). Germline-derived CDR1 and CDR2 are SEHNR and FQNEAQ (reference sequence). This CDR3 is 13 amino acids long. V was clipped by 1 base and J by 6 bases, with 10 bases between them. The CDR3 loop is CASSLDGGREQYF. CDR3 DNA: TGTGCCAGCAGCTTAGATGGGGGACGCGAGCAGTACTTC.

The sample holds one count of this clone. This chain links TRBV6-6 with TRBJ2-7, with D perhaps being TRBD1 or TRBD2 (5 bases each). The CDR3 loop spans 16 amino acids. Trimming pared 6 bases from V and 2 bases from J, leaving 20 bases between. Germline V gene sequence: CDR1 MNHNY, CDR2 SVGAGI (reference sequence). As DNA, the CDR3 is TGTGCCAGCAGGGGCCCTAACGGGACCTTTGCCTACGAGCAGTACTTC. Encoded protein: CASRGPNGTFAYEQYF.

The chain recombines TRBV15 with TRBJ2-2, with 7 bases matching TRBD2. V lost 0 bases and J lost 4; bases outside the gene matches: 8. CDR3 length: 17 amino acids. Germline values: CDR1 LNHNV, CDR2 YYDKDF (reference sequence). CDR3 loop: CATSRDLAGESTGELFF. The DNA for the CDR3 is TGTGCCACCAGCAGAGATCTGGCGGGAGAGAGCACCGGGGAGCTGTTTTTT. The complete variable domain, with remaining parts taken from reference TRBV15 and TRBJ2-2, reads DAMVIQNPRYQVTQFGKPVTLSCSQTLNHNVMYWYQQKSSQAPKLLFHYYDKDFNNEADTPDNFQSRRPNTSFCFLDIRSPGLGDTAMYLCATSRDLAGESTGELFFGEGSRLTVL.

The J gene is TRBJ2-1, the V gene TRBV6-6, with 11 bases fitting TRBD2. Germline-derived CDR1 and CDR2 are MNHNY and SVGAGI (reference sequence). V trimming: 5 bases; J trimming: 9 bases; junction bases outside the gene matches: 12. The CDR3 has 16 amino acids. CDR3 loop: CASSPQGLAEGAEQFF. DNA for the CDR3: TGTGCCAGCAGTCCCCAGGGACTAGCGGAGGGGGCTGAGCAGTTCTTC.

This clone has just one count. The J gene is TRBJ1-1, the V gene TRBV19; D is undetermined. Trimming took 1 base from V and 8 from J, leaving 8 bases between them. Germline CDR1 and CDR2: LNHDA and SQIVND (reference sequence). This CDR3 has 12 residues. CDR3 residues: CASSIGIGEAFF. DNA of the CDR3: TGTGCCAGTAGTATAGGGATTGGGGAAGCTTTCTTT.

The chain uses TRBV29-1 and TRBJ2-1; TRBD1 matches 7 bases. Germline values: CDR1 SQVTM, CDR2 ANQGSEA. This CDR3 region has 14 residues. V lost 5 bases, J lost 4 bases, and 8 bases stayed unmatched. The CDR3 bases are TGCAGCGTTTTATGGACAGGTAAATACAATGAGCAGTTCTTC. Its translation: CSVLWTGKYNEQFF.